One and the same sample provided the 16 T cell receptor beta chains below, sequenced in a study of cytomegalovirus exposure and HLA in healthy donors. Amplification used 60 Vbeta primers and 13 Jbeta primers. Clones were sequenced by immunoSEQ multiplex PCR, and TCRdb holds only the in-frame ones, with some missing. The sample includes roughly 190,000 clones. The sample was PBMCs. The receptors stem from a woman aged 18-29 years in good health and CMV-seropositive.

The chain links TRBV19 to TRBJ1-4; no clear D gene. V lost 6 bases to trimming and J lost 8 bases, with 13 bases between them. Germline lookup yields CDR1 LNHDA and CDR2 SQIVND (reference sequence). The CDR3 runs 13 residues. The CDR3 here is CASRMTAGEKLFF. In DNA, the CDR3 is TGTGCCAGTAGAATGACGGCGGGGGAAAAACTGTTTTTT.

The genes are TRBV2 and TRBJ2-7; 7 nucleotides agree with TRBD1. V gave up 7 bases and J gave up 6 bases; unmatched junction bases: 12. From germline, CDR1 is SNHLY and CDR2 FYNNEI. The CDR3 runs 14 residues. The CDR3 spells CASTSDRDVGEQYF. DNA for the CDR3: TGTGCCAGCACATCAGACAGGGATGTTGGCGAGCAGTACTTC.

The chain employs TRBV19 and TRBJ1-2, with TRBD1 matching over 9 bases. The trim removed 6 bases at V and 3 bases at J, leaving 5 bases unmatched. Germline V gives CDR1 LNHDA, CDR2 SQIVND (reference sequence). The CDR3 is 14 residues long. CDR3 loop: CASRVRTGDYGYTF. CDR3 sequence (DNA): TGTGCCAGTAGGGTAAGGACAGGGGACTATGGCTACACCTTC.

V is TRBV5-4 and J is TRBJ2-2; D remains unclear. V was trimmed by 0 bases and J by 4 bases, leaving 13 bases between them. The CDR3 runs 16 residues. CDR1 SGHNT and CDR2 YYREEE come from the germline V gene (reference sequence). CDR3 protein: CASSLEFPLTTGELFF. The CDR3 DNA sequence: TGTGCCAGCAGCTTGGAGTTTCCCCTAACCACCGGGGAGCTGTTTTTT.

The V call is TRBV18, the J call TRBJ2-5; the D gene is possibly TRBD2 (5 bases). The V gene's germline CDR1 is KGHSH and CDR2 LQKENI. V was clipped by 1 base and J by 5 bases, with 8 bases between them. CDR3 length: 13 amino acids. The CDR3 sequence: CASSPLRAETQYF. The CDR3, as DNA: TGTGCCAGCTCACCACTGAGGGCGGAGACCCAGTACTTC.

The chain links TRBV4-3 to TRBJ1-5; D possibly corresponds to TRBD1 (6 bases). Trimming removed 0 bases from V and 6 bases from J, with 12 bases in between. Per the germline V gene, CDR1 is LGHNA and CDR2 is YSLEER. CDR3 length: 15 amino acids. The CDR3: CASSQDPGDGQPQHF. The CDR3 DNA follows: TGCGCCAGCAGCCAAGACCCAGGGGACGGTCAGCCCCAGCATTTT.

This rearrangement joins TRBV4-1 to TRBJ2-1, with 13 bases identical to TRBD2. Trimming cost V 7 bases and J 10 bases; bases outside gene matches: 10. Germline assignment: CDR1 MGHRA and CDR2 YSYEKL. There are 15 residues in the CDR3. CDR3 nucleotide sequence: TGCGCCAGCAAAGGACTAGCGGGAGTGAGTAAGGAGCAGTTCTTC. It yields the protein CASKGLAGVSKEQFF.

The rearrangement joins TRBV27 to TRBJ1-1; D gene ambiguous. Trimming took 2 bases from V and 3 from J, leaving 7 bases between them. CDR3 length equals 13 residues. Germline V gene sequence: CDR1 MNHEY, CDR2 SMNVEV (reference sequence). The CDR3 nucleotides are TGTGCCAGCAGTTTACTTTTCGACACTGAAGCTTTCTTT. Protein: CASSLLFDTEAFF.

The chain has TRBV14 and TRBJ1-3; perhaps TRBD1 as D (5 bases). This CDR3 region has 17 residues. CDR1 SGHDN and CDR2 FVKESK come from the germline V gene. The ends were cut back, 0 bases at V and 2 bases at J, with 14 bases in the middle. In nucleotides, the CDR3 is TGTGCCAGCAGCCAAGATCTCGCAGGGTTGACTGGAAACACCATATATTTT. Amino acids: CASSQDLAGLTGNTIYF.

The chain employs TRBV11-2 and TRBJ2-3, with a tentative D call TRBD2 (6 bases). Trimming left V 0 bases short and J 2 bases short, with 24 bases between. The CDR3 spans 20 residues. Germline V gene sequence: CDR1 SGHAT, CDR2 FQNNGV. CDR3 coding DNA: TGTGCCAGCAGCTTAGATCCCCCCGTGACAGTCCGGGGACTCACAGATACGCAGTATTTT. Translated, it gives CASSLDPPVTVRGLTDTQYF.

J is TRBJ2-3 and V is TRBV4-2, with D unresolved. The CDR3 loop spans 13 amino acids. Germline loops: CDR1 LGHNA, CDR2 YNFKEQ. Trimming took off 1 base at V and 3 bases at J, with 5 bases between the two ends. The CDR3 DNA is TGTGCCAGCAGCCAAGTGCTAACAGATACGCAGTATTTT. Amino acids: CASSQVLTDTQYF.

The CDR3 DNA follows: TGTGCCAGCAGCTCCGGGGGGAATCAAGAGACCCAGTACTTC. It encodes CASSSGGNQETQYF. The chain joins TRBV7-2 to TRBJ2-5, with 7 bases lining up with TRBD2. V lost 4 bases to trimming and J lost 2 bases; unmatched junction nucleotides: 4. Germline loops: CDR1 SGHTA, CDR2 FQGNSA. The CDR3 consists of 14 residues.

This chain joins TRBV29-1 and TRBJ2-1; the match to TRBD2 covers 7 bases. In germline, CDR1 is SQVTM, CDR2 ANQGSEA. This CDR3 spans 14 amino acids. Trimming removed 3 bases from V and 8 bases from J; junction bases left unmatched: 10. The CDR3 DNA reads TGCAGCGTTGACGGCGGGAGTGGGGGGGATGAGCAGTTCTTC. Amino acids: CSVDGGSGGDEQFF.

The V and J genes are TRBV5-1 and TRBJ1-1, with D possibly matching TRBD1 (6 bases). Trimming stripped 0 bases from V and 3 bases from J, with 12 bases between. This CDR3 is 15 amino acids long. The V gene's germline CDR1 is SGHRS and CDR2 YFSETQ. The CDR3 is CASSLARGFDTEAFF. DNA of the CDR3: TGCGCCAGCAGCTTGGCCAGGGGATTTGACACTGAAGCTTTCTTT.

The chain carries TRBV5-4 and TRBJ2-3; 9 bases line up with TRBD2. The CDR3 extends over 20 amino acids. Germline V gene lookup returns CDR1 SGHNT and CDR2 YYREEE (reference sequence). After removal of 4 bases from V and 4 bases from J, the junction contained 22 bases not matched to a gene. The DNA of the CDR3 is TGTGCCAGCAGCCCAATAGAGCAGGGAGGGGCGGGAGGGCCGGCAGATACGCAGTATTTT. As protein: CASSPIEQGGAGGPADTQYF.

The chain uses TRBV19 and TRBJ1-4; possibly TRBD1 for D (5 bases). Germline lookup yields CDR1 LNHDA and CDR2 SQIVND (reference sequence). With 7 bases removed from V and 0 bases from J, the gap between germline ends came to 21 bases. This CDR3 has 18 residues. The CDR3: CASTDSGPRDATNEKLFF. Here the CDR3 DNA reads TGTGCCAGTACCGACTCCGGGCCCAGGGATGCAACTAATGAAAAACTGTTTTTT.